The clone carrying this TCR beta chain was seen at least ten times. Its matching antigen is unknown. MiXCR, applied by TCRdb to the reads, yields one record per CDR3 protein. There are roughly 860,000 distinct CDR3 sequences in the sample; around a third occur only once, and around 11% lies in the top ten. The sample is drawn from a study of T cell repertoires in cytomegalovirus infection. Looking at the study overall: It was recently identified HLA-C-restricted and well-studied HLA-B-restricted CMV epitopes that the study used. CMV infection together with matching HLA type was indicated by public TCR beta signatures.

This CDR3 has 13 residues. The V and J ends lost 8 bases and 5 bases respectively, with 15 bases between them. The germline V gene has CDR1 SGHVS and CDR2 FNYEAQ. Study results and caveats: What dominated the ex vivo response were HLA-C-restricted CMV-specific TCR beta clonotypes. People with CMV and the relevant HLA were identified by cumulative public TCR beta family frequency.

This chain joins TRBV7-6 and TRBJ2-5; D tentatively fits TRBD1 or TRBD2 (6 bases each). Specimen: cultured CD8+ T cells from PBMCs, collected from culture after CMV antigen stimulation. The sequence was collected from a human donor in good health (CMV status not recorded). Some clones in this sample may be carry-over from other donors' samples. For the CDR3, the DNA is TGTGCCAGCGCCTTCGTGGGGGGCGAGACCCAGTACTTC. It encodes CASAFVGGETQYF.